These 27 T cell receptor beta chains share one sample of origin, sequenced in a study of T cell responses to AZD1222 COVID-19 vaccine. Only in-frame clones appear in the TCRdb table, and some are missing; sequencing was by immunoSEQ multiplex PCR. This table holds roughly 150,000 clones, approximately 90% found once. This specimen consisted of peripheral blood, obtained on day 0 of MenACWY control vaccination. These receptors were collected from an adult in good health.

The chain is built from TRBV5-1 and TRBJ1-1, with no clear D. Per the germline V gene, CDR1 is SGHRS and CDR2 is YFSETQ. Trimming took 1 base from V and 5 from J, leaving 9 bases between them. This CDR3 is 13 amino acids long. CDR3 DNA sequence: TGCGCCAGCAGCTTGCGGGAGAAAACTGAAGCTTTCTTT. This codes for CASSLREKTEAFF.

The gene calls are TRBV19 and TRBJ2-5, with TRBD2 matching over 11 bases. With V trimmed by 3 bases and J by 7 bases, 1 base remained unmatched. Germline CDR1 reads LNHDA; CDR2 reads SQIVND (reference sequence). CDR3 length equals 13 residues. CDR3 nucleotide sequence: TGTGCCAGTAGTATTACTAGCGGGGGGACCCAGTACTTC. Its protein is CASSITSGGTQYF.

The chain employs TRBV11-2 and TRBJ2-3; D ambiguous. The CDR3 is 17 amino acids. CDR1 and CDR2 (germline): SGHAT, FQNNGV. V lost 5 bases to trimming and J lost 2 bases, with 20 bases between them. This CDR3 reads CASSPLSGAANTDTQYF. The CDR3 DNA follows: TGTGCCAGCAGCCCTCTAAGTGGCGCGGCAAACACAGATACGCAGTATTTT.

In DNA, the CDR3 is TGTGCCAGCAGCTTAGTGCTGGGTAACACTGAAGCTTTCTTT. As protein: CASSLVLGNTEAFF. The chain uses TRBV7-9 and TRBJ1-1, with no clear D. The germline CDR1 and CDR2 sequences are SEHNR and FQNEAQ (reference sequence). CDR3 size: 14 residues. Trimming cost V 1 base and J 2 bases, with 8 bases left between them.

This chain connects TRBV7-3 to TRBJ2-6; no clear D gene. This CDR3 is 13 amino acids long. V gave up 6 bases and J gave up 2 bases, with 5 bases separating them. Germline V lookup: CDR1 SGHTA, CDR2 FQGTGA. CDR3 region: CASSGPGANVLTF. CDR3 DNA: TGTGCCAGCAGTGGTCCTGGGGCCAACGTCCTGACTTTC.

This clone was counted between two and nine times. V usage is TRBV19 and J usage is TRBJ1-5, with D perhaps TRBD1 (5 bases). Germline assignment: CDR1 LNHDA and CDR2 SQIVND (reference sequence). The V end lost 0 bases, the J end lost 7 bases, and 16 bases lay between the germline ends. The CDR3 spans 16 residues. The CDR3: CASSIDKFGGGQPQHF. Here the CDR3 DNA reads TGTGCCAGTAGTATAGATAAGTTCGGGGGTGGGCAGCCCCAGCATTTT.

The V gene is TRBV4-3, the J gene TRBJ2-6; D gene uncertain. This CDR3 comprises 13 residues. Germline CDR1 LGHNA, CDR2 YSLEER. Trimming pared 0 bases from V and 13 bases from J, leaving 10 bases between. The CDR3 region is CASSQDRRPVLTF. The CDR3 DNA is TGCGCCAGCAGCCAAGATAGGCGGCCGGTCCTGACTTTC.

The V gene is TRBV4-3, the J gene TRBJ1-1; a weak D match, TRBD1 (5 bases). The CDR3 sequence is 15 residues long. The V gene's germline CDR1 is LGHNA and CDR2 YSLEER. The V gene lost 4 bases and the J gene lost 4 bases, with 16 bases spanning the gap. The CDR3 region is CASSLNQAGGTEAFF. The CDR3 DNA reads as TGCGCCAGCAGCCTCAACCAAGCGGGGGGCACTGAAGCTTTCTTT.

The V call is TRBV5-4, the J call TRBJ2-5; a possible D gene is TRBD1 (7 bases). The germline CDR1 and CDR2 sequences are SGHNT and YYREEE (reference sequence). The CDR3 consists of 14 residues. Trimming stripped 4 bases from V and 2 bases from J, with 12 bases between. CDR3 nucleotides: TGTGCCAGCAGCCAGGCAGGGGGGCAAGAGACCCAGTACTTC. Translation: CASSQAGGQETQYF.

CDR3 loop: CSVDPGTGDYEQYF. CDR3 nucleotides: TGCAGCGTTGATCCCGGGACAGGGGATTACGAGCAGTACTTC. The chain combines TRBV29-1 with TRBJ2-7, with 10 bases identical to TRBD1. The junction had 6 bases not matched to a gene; V was cut back by 3 bases and J by 4 bases. CDR1 and CDR2 (germline): SQVTM, ANQGSEA. The CDR3 consists of 14 residues.

CDR3 nucleotide sequence: TGTGCCAGCAGCCCTCCCAGATCCGGGACAGGGGGCGAAACTGGCTACACCTTC. Translated, it gives CASSPPRSGTGGETGYTF. The chain employs TRBV27 and TRBJ1-2, with 12 nucleotides matching TRBD1. Germline V gene lookup returns CDR1 MNHEY and CDR2 SMNVEV (reference sequence). The CDR3 totals 18 residues. Trimming cost V 6 bases and J 7 bases; bases outside gene matches: 18.

The V call is TRBV6-2 or TRBV6-3, the J call TRBJ2-7; tentative D call: TRBD1 (6 bases). V was trimmed by 4 bases and J by 3 bases, leaving 16 bases between them. Germline V gene lookup returns CDR1 MNHEY and CDR2 SVGEGT. There are 15 residues in the CDR3. The CDR3 loop is CASSSRYRDGYEQYF. DNA of the CDR3: TGTGCCAGCAGTTCTCGATACAGGGACGGCTACGAGCAGTACTTC.

There are many counts of this clone. The CDR3 region has the DNA TGTGCCAGCAGCCCCTCCACAGATACGCAGTATTTT. Its protein is CASSPSTDTQYF. V usage is TRBV5-8 and J usage is TRBJ2-3; no clear D gene. Trimming left V 4 bases short and J 2 bases short, with 5 bases between. The CDR3 length is 12 residues. CDR1 and CDR2 from the germline V gene are SGHTS and YDEGEE.

This clone was seen more than once but under ten times. The sample holds other DNA sequences that translate to the same CDR3. The chain joins TRBV18 to TRBJ1-6, with a weak D call TRBD1 (5 bases). CDR1 is KGHSH and CDR2 is LQKENI in the germline V gene. V was clipped by 4 bases and J by 6 bases, with 13 bases between them. This CDR3 is built from 15 residues. CDR3 nucleotide sequence: TGTGCCAGCTCACTTTCGGGACCTATTAATTCACCCCTCCACTTT. It specifies CASSLSGPINSPLHF.

The table lists this clone with a count of one. The chain has TRBV28 and TRBJ1-5; D is uncertain. The CDR3 has 12 amino acids. V shed 3 bases and J shed 9 bases, with 9 bases lying between them. Germline CDR1 and CDR2: MDHEN and SYDVKM. The CDR3 spells CASSFYRLPQHF. CDR3 bases: TGTGCCAGCAGTTTTTATCGGTTGCCCCAGCATTTT.

This clone came up a few times. The chain uses TRBV6-5 and TRBJ1-3, with 9 bases identical to TRBD1. Germline V gene sequence: CDR1 MNHEY, CDR2 SVGAGI. The CDR3 runs 15 residues. Trimming took 5 bases from V and 4 from J; bases not matched to a gene: 6. CDR3 sequence (DNA): TGTGCCAGCAGTCGTAACAGGGGGCAGGGAAACACCATATATTTT. It encodes CASSRNRGQGNTIYF.

The chain has TRBV29-1 and TRBJ1-3, with D possibly being TRBD1 (5 bases). The germline V gene has CDR1 SQVTM and CDR2 ANQGSEA. The CDR3 spans 14 residues. V lost 4 bases and J lost 0, with 10 bases in between. CDR3 DNA sequence: TGCAGCGTTGTGGGGACGAGCTCTGGAAACACCATATATTTT. The encoded protein is CSVVGTSSGNTIYF.

The V and J genes are TRBV4-2 and TRBJ2-1, with D tentatively TRBD1 (6 bases). From germline, CDR1 is LGHNA and CDR2 YNFKEQ. CDR3 length equals 16 residues. V was cut by 0 bases and J by 3 bases, with 12 bases left in between. The CDR3 region is CASSQDRRGYYNEQFF. CDR3 nucleotides: TGTGCCAGCAGCCAAGATCGAAGGGGGTACTACAATGAGCAGTTCTTC.

The chain recombines TRBV18 with TRBJ1-2; D is ambiguous. Looked up from germline, CDR1 is KGHSH and CDR2 is LQKENI. The CDR3 runs to 13 residues. Trimming shortened V by 2 bases and J by 7 bases, and 11 bases separated the two germline ends. The DNA for the CDR3 is TGTGCCAGCTCACCAGAGGGAGGTGGTGGCTACACCTTC. It is translated as CASSPEGGGGYTF.

This rearrangement joins TRBV4-2 to TRBJ1-6; D remains unclear. CDR3 length equals 19 residues. V was trimmed by 0 bases and J by 0 bases, leaving 15 bases between them. Germline assignment: CDR1 LGHNA and CDR2 YNFKEQ. The CDR3 sequence: CASSQEVPSLSSYNSPLHF. The DNA for the CDR3 is TGTGCCAGCAGCCAAGAGGTCCCGAGCTTGAGCTCCTATAATTCACCCCTCCACTTT.

A few counts support this clone. V and J are TRBV2 and TRBJ2-1; TRBD1 aligns across 9 bases. The CDR3 consists of 14 residues. Germline V lookup: CDR1 SNHLY, CDR2 FYNNEI. After removal of 5 bases from V and 8 bases from J, the junction contained 7 bases not matched to a gene. CDR3 region: CASSKTGGMDEQFF. The DNA for the CDR3 is TGTGCCAGCAGTAAGACAGGGGGGATGGATGAGCAGTTCTTC.

The chain links TRBV7-3 to TRBJ1-1, with no clear D. The V gene's germline CDR1 is SGHTA and CDR2 FQGTGA. Trimming left V 8 bases short and J 1 base short, with 11 bases between. This CDR3 is built from 13 residues. DNA of the CDR3: TGTGCCAGCGGCGGGCGAGGGAACACTGAAGCTTTCTTT. It encodes CASGGRGNTEAFF. Using reference TRBV7-3 and TRBJ1-1 for the parts outside the CDR3, the full variable domain is GAGVSQTPSNKVTEKGKYVELRCDPISGHTALYWYRQSLGQGPEFLIYFQGTGAADDSGLPNDRFFAVRPEGSVSTLKIQRTERGDSAVYLCASGGRGNTEAFFGQGTRLTVV.

This clone occurred once. The chain is built from TRBV5-1 and TRBJ2-2, with 16 bases identical to TRBD2. The CDR3 loop spans 18 amino acids. V shed 4 bases and J 4 bases; nucleotides not matched to a gene: 7. Germline assignment: CDR1 SGHRS and CDR2 YFSETQ. CDR3 amino acids: CASSPGLAGGTGTGELFF. CDR3 bases: TGCGCCAGCAGCCCGGGACTAGCGGGAGGGACTGGCACCGGGGAGCTGTTTTTT.

The chain has TRBV11-3 and TRBJ2-3, with 10 positions matching TRBD2. V trimming: 5 bases; J trimming: 4 bases; junction bases outside the gene matches: 6. Germline loops: CDR1 SGHNT, CDR2 YENEEA. This CDR3 spans 15 amino acids. The CDR3, as DNA: TGTGCCAGCAGCACTCGACTAGCGGGCGCAGATACGCAGTATTTT. Translation gives CASSTRLAGADTQYF.

This rearrangement joins TRBV5-6 to TRBJ2-2; D is uncertain. The CDR3 length is 13 residues. Germline CDR1 is SGHDT and CDR2 is YYEEEE. The V end lost 1 base, the J end lost 2 bases, and 3 bases lay between the germline ends. In DNA, the CDR3 is TGTGCCAGCAGCTTGCAAAACACCGGGGAGCTGTTTTTT. It specifies CASSLQNTGELFF.

The chain employs TRBV28 and TRBJ2-2, with a tentative D call TRBD1 (5 bases). CDR1 and CDR2 (germline): MDHEN, SYDVKM. V lost 2 bases, J lost 1 base, and 8 bases lay in between. CDR3 length equals 15 residues. In DNA form, the CDR3 reads TGTGCCAGCAGTTTACACAGGTTGAACACCGGGGAGCTGTTTTTT. This gives the protein CASSLHRLNTGELFF. Full variable domain (remainder filled in from reference TRBV28 and TRBJ2-2): DVKVTQSSRYLVKRTGEKVFLECVQDMDHENMFWYRQDPGLGLRLIYFSYDVKMKEKGDIPEGYSVSREKKERFSLILESASTNQTSMYLCASSLHRLNTGELFFGEGSRLTVL.

The chain combines TRBV3-1 (or the pseudogene TRBV3-2) with TRBJ1-2; D not certain. This CDR3 is built from 13 residues. Trimming took 1 base from V and 4 from J, leaving 7 bases between them. CDR1 is LGHDT and CDR2 is YNNKEL in the germline V gene (reference sequence). Written as DNA, the CDR3 is TGTGCCAGCAGCCAAGGGCGTGCCTATGGCTACACCTTC. Translated, it gives CASSQGRAYGYTF.